The entry that follows covers one T cell receptor (beta chain) sequence. Its target is not known. The entry originates in a study of OX40 agonist ivuxolimab in advanced cancers. The overall study: Intravenous ivuxolimab was administered to patients every 2 weeks at 0.01 to 10 mg/kg. Patients assigned to dose escalation were diagnosed with hepatocellular carcinoma, melanoma, renal cell or head and neck cancer.

Patients with autoimmune history or systemic immunosuppression were excluded. Germline CDR1 SGHRS, CDR2 YFSETQ. The CDR3 covers 20 residues. Trimming left V 0 bases short and J 0 bases short, with 19 bases between. Whole-study findings and limits: The CD4+ and CD8+ T cells in the blood had expanded clonally by week 6 at 0.1 to 3.0 mg/kg.

The data were produced by immunoSEQ multiplex PCR, yet TCRdb's version contains in-frame clones alone and is incomplete. The repertoire holds just over 30,000 clones, with 87% as singletons. This sequence was found in an adult with an advanced solid tumor such as melanoma, head and neck, liver or kidney cancer. The chain has TRBV5-1 and TRBJ1-6, with a possible D match to TRBD1 (5 bases). Sequencing was performed on CD4+ or CD8+ T cells sorted from blood, taken in a trial of the OX40 agonist ivuxolimab. CDR3 in DNA: TGCGCCAGCAGCTTGGGTCGACCCGGGACGGGACTCTCCTATAATTCACCCCTCCACTTT. It is translated as CASSLGRPGTGLSYNSPLHF.